This entry features one TCR beta chain sequence. The antigen remains unidentified. RNA extraction was followed by reverse transcription into cDNA, which acted as the sequencing template. Libraries were prepared by immunoSEQ multiplex PCR; TCRdb keeps only in-frame clonotypes and omits some of them. The sample records over 120,000 clones, about half being singletons. This sample is part of a study of CD8+ T cells in alopecia areata. Broader study findings: Scalp sequencing captures resident alphabeta T cells of normal skin too.

The material sequenced was CD4+ T cells sorted from blood, taken at week 0. The TCR comes from a human donor with alopecia areata.

The CDR3 DNA reads as TGCAGCGTTGAAGGAGTATCCGGGACCGAGACCTACGAGCAGTACTTC. Residues: CSVEGVSGTETYEQYF. The J gene is TRBJ2-7, the V gene TRBV29-1, with D possibly being TRBD1 or TRBD2 (5 bases each). Germline CDR1 SQVTM, CDR2 ANQGSEA. The germline V and J ends were trimmed by 1 base and 2 bases, with 18 bases remaining between them. This CDR3 has 16 amino acids.